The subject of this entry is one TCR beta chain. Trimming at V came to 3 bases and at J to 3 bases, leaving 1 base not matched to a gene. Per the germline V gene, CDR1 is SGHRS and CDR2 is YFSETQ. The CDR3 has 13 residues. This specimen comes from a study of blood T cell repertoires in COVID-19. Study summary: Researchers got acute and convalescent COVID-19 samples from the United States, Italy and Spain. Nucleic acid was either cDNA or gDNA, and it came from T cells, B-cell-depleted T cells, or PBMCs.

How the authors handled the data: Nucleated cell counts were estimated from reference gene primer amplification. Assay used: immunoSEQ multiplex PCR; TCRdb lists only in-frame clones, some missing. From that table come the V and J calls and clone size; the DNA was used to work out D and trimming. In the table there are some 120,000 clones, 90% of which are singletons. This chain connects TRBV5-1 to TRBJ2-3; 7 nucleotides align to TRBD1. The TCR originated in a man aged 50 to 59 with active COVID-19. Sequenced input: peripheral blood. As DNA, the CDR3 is TGCGCCAGCAGCTGGGACAGAACAGATACGCAGTATTTT. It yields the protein CASSWDRTDTQYF.